The 9 T cell receptor beta chains listed next were all sequenced from one sample in a study of human T cells and chemical hapten exposure. MiXCR, run by TCRdb on the RACE reads, gives a single entry per CDR3 protein. This repertoire shows 95,000 to 100,000 distinct CDR3 sequences, 10% to 12% found once; its top ten account for around 3.3%. Time point indicated: pre-sensitization, week 0. Described treatment: therapeutic diphenylcyclopropenone sensitization with weekly scalp DPC. This specimen consisted of whole blood, obtained in connection with sensitization to the hapten diphenylcyclopropenone (DPC). The receptor set was obtained from a woman between 55 and 75 years old with alopecia areata. Some clones in this sample may be carry-over from other donors' samples.

This chain uses TRBV5-1 with TRBJ2-4; perhaps D is TRBD1 or TRBD2 (5 bases each). CDR3 size: 14 residues. Germline loops: CDR1 SGHRS, CDR2 YFSETQ. Trimming stripped 0 bases from V and 7 bases from J, with 11 bases between. The CDR3 DNA follows: TGCGCCAGCAGCTTGGAACGAGGGGAGAACATTCAGTACTTC. Residues: CASSLERGENIQYF.

The chain recombines TRBV6-5 with TRBJ2-5; D unresolved. Germline values: CDR1 MNHEY, CDR2 SVGAGI. This CDR3 spans 16 amino acids. V dropped 0 bases and J dropped 4 bases, with 15 bases sitting between them. The CDR3 coding sequence is TGTGCCAGCAGTTACTCCAGTCGAACTTCGGCAGAGACCCAGTACTTC. It is translated as CASSYSSRTSAETQYF.

The gene calls are TRBV18 and TRBJ1-3; D is uncertain. The V end lost 2 bases, the J end lost 4 bases, and 12 bases lay between the germline ends. In germline, CDR1 is KGHSH, CDR2 LQKENI. The CDR3 is 15 amino acids. Written as DNA, the CDR3 is TGTGCCAGCTCACCAGGCAACCTGGGAGGAAACACCATATATTTT. As protein: CASSPGNLGGNTIYF.

In this sample, this clonotype turned up many times. The CDR3 protein is CASSLGTAGGEQYF. As DNA, the CDR3 is TGTGCCAGCAGCCTCGGGACAGCTGGAGGGGAGCAGTACTTC. V gene TRBV7-2 combines with J gene TRBJ2-7; TRBD1 is a possible D gene (7 bases). The CDR3 has 14 amino acids. CDR1 SGHTA and CDR2 FQGNSA come from the germline V gene. V was cut by 5 bases and J by 7 bases, with 18 bases left in between.

This clonotype occurred many times. The CDR3 loop is CASSLDFSTGQANYGYTF. The CDR3 DNA follows: TGTGCCAGCAGCTTAGATTTTAGTACGGGACAGGCTAACTATGGCTACACCTTC. The chain has TRBV7-9 and TRBJ1-2, with 8 bases fitting TRBD1. The CDR3 loop spans 18 amino acids. Looked up from germline, CDR1 is SEHNR and CDR2 is FQNEAQ (reference sequence). V was pared by 1 base and J by 0 bases, with 10 bases of the junction left unmatched.

This sequence joins TRBV12-3 or TRBV12-4 and TRBJ1-1; D uncertain. The germline V and J ends were trimmed by 3 bases and 5 bases, with 13 bases remaining between them. The CDR3 loop spans 14 amino acids. The chain's CDR3 is CASSFTLVRTEAFF. In DNA form, the CDR3 reads TGTGCCAGCAGTTTCACCCTAGTGCGAACTGAAGCTTTCTTT.

This clonotype was detected a few times. The chain carries TRBV2 and TRBJ2-4; D might be TRBD2 (6 bases). The germline CDR1 and CDR2 sequences are SNHLY and FYNNEI. The length of the CDR3 is 16 residues. Trimming stripped 6 bases from V and 1 base from J, with 16 bases between. CDR3 nucleotide sequence: TGTGCCAGCAGGGCGTCCTCTGCGGGGGCCAAAAACATTCAGTACTTC. This translates into CASRASSAGAKNIQYF.

This clonotype was counted ten times or more. This chain links TRBV10-2 with TRBJ2-1; D perhaps matches TRBD2 (5 bases). The CDR3 length is 17 residues. CDR1 and CDR2 (germline): WSHSY, SAAADI. V shed 6 bases and J shed 9 bases, with 27 bases lying between them. CDR3 loop: CASRPPRAIDAIGEQFF. CDR3 coding DNA: TGCGCCAGCAGACCCCCGAGGGCGATCGATGCCATCGGTGAGCAGTTCTTC.

In its sample, this clonotype was seen a few times. V is TRBV15 and J is TRBJ2-5; D perhaps matches TRBD2 (5 bases). This CDR3 comprises 16 residues. Looked up from germline, CDR1 is LNHNV and CDR2 is YYDKDF (reference sequence). Trimming removed 3 bases from V and 0 bases from J, with 14 bases in between. Here the CDR3 DNA reads TGTGCCACCAGCAGTGCCTTCGGACTGAACCAAGAGACCCAGTACTTC. Its protein is CATSSAFGLNQETQYF.